One T cell receptor (beta chain) is described in this entry. There are many counts of this clonotype. Its antigen target is currently unknown. Qualities for individual bases were not recorded, and no much larger clone is one base off. Measured from the cysteine to the phenylalanine, the CDR3 is 13 residues long. The CDR3 DNA has 39 bases and is translated from base 1. V gives up 1 base and J gives up 4 bases, and the segment between their germline ends measures 8 bases. The germline V gene encodes CDR1 SGHVS and CDR2 FQNEAQ. This sample was included in a study of T cell repertoires in cytomegalovirus infection (dated by TCRdb to about 2019). In terms of the full investigation: The HLA type of each donor mattered for the analysis, because public TCR beta signatures pointed to carriage of CMV infection along with the matching HLA type. General conclusions and limits of the study: The ex vivo response was dominated by HLA-C-restricted CMV-specific TCR beta clonotypes, which also provided the single most frequent clonotype in two of eight donors. In both this cohort and an independent cohort of a few hundred donors, the cumulative frequency of public TCR beta family members distinguished carriers of CMV infection plus the relevant HLA type.

Sequencing was carried out with an Illumina HiSeq 1500. The public reads were reanalyzed by TCRdb: fastp trimming at Q25, MiXCR alignment, in-frame beta chains only. Merged by CDR3 protein, the rows form single entries marked with the most common genes and DNA. The sample contains hundreds of thousands of distinct CDR3 sequences, roughly 22% of them found a single time. The top ten clonotypes cover 15% to 20% of the sample. The V and J genes are TRBV7-8 and TRBJ2-7; tentative D gene TRBD1, with 5 bases matching. Sequenced material: CD8+ T cells from PBMCs. This receptor was taken from a human donor in good health (CMV status not recorded). Some clones in this sample may be carry-over from other donors' samples. The CDR3 protein is CASSLEGEYEQYF. The nucleotide sequence is given as TGTGCCAGCAGCTTAGAAGGGGAATACGAGCAGTACTTC. The CDR3, completed at both ends by the reference TRBV7-8 and TRBJ2-7 genes, gives the full variable domain GAGVSQSPRYKVAKRGQDVALRCDPISGHVSLFWYQQALGQGPEFLTYFQNEAQLDKSGLPSDRFFAERPEGSVSTLKIQRTQQEDSAVYLCASSLEGEYEQYFGPGTRLTVT.